The 22 T cell receptor beta chains presented below share a single source sample, sequenced in a study of regulatory T cells in long-lasting Graves disease. Time point defined: persistent/refractory GD, antithyroid drugs over 5 years with positive TRAb. The TCR library was prepared using RNA isolated from PBMCs. Through Arm-PCR of CDR3 regions and iRepertoire HTBI primers, TCR beta libraries were built. Each CDR3 protein is one row after TCRdb ran MiXCR on the multiplex PCR reads. This table has roughly 500,000 distinct CDR3 sequences, 20% to 25% appearing once. The sample here was peripheral blood mononuclear cells (PBMCs), taken when the disease was refractory, from a patient treated with antithyroid drugs. The receptors derive from a female donor with Graves disease.

J is TRBJ2-1 and V is TRBV6-1; 11 positions agree with TRBD2. V lost 6 bases to trimming and J lost 8 bases; unmatched junction nucleotides: 9. Germline V lookup: CDR1 MNHNS, CDR2 SASEGT. The CDR3 covers 15 residues. For the CDR3, the DNA is TGTGCCAGCAGCTCTACTAGCGGGAGCATGTATGAGCAGTTCTTC. Its protein is CASSSTSGSMYEQFF.

V gene TRBV7-9 combines with J gene TRBJ2-3; TRBD1 aligns across 10 bases. V dropped 3 bases and J dropped 0; count of bases not matched to a gene: 12. The CDR3 spans 19 residues. CDR1 and CDR2 (germline): SEHNR, FQNEAQ (reference sequence). The CDR3 is CASSFSGVGDRGSTDTQYF. The CDR3 DNA reads as TGTGCCAGCAGCTTCTCCGGTGTCGGGGACAGGGGTAGCACAGATACGCAGTATTTT.

J is TRBJ1-2 and V is TRBV5-4; 7 bases fit TRBD1. The CDR3 runs 14 residues. Germline-derived CDR1 and CDR2 are SGHNT and YYREEE (reference sequence). V lost 2 bases and J lost 6; bases outside the gene matches: 7. CDR3 in amino acids: CASSFIQGYNGYTF. The CDR3 nucleotides read TGTGCCAGCAGCTTTATACAGGGGTACAATGGCTACACCTTC.

The CDR3 coding sequence is TGTGCCAGCGGACGGACAGTAAATCAGCCCCAGCATTTT. As protein: CASGRTVNQPQHF. The gene calls are TRBV7-2 and TRBJ1-5; tentatively, D is TRBD1 (6 bases). Deletions cut 8 bases from V and 4 bases from J, with 12 bases between. Germline CDR1 SGHTA, CDR2 FQGNSA. The CDR3 spans 13 residues.

This clonotype has a count of ten or more. CDR3 DNA sequence: TGTGCCAGCAGTTTAGGGACAGGGGGCATCACTGAAGCTTTCTTT. Its translation: CASSLGTGGITEAFF. The rearrangement uses TRBV12-3 or TRBV12-4 and TRBJ1-1, with 11 bases fitting TRBD1. This CDR3 contains 15 residues. The J segment lost 4 bases and the V segment lost 1 base, leaving 2 bases of the junction unmatched.

V and J are TRBV3-1 and TRBJ2-7, with TRBD2 identical over 8 bases. Germline loops: CDR1 LGHDT, CDR2 YNNKEL (reference sequence). The V segment lost 3 bases and the J segment 6 bases; nucleotides outside the gene matches: 4. This CDR3 comprises 13 residues. The CDR3 coding sequence is TGTGCCAGCAGCCAGCAACTAGCGGTCGAGCAGTACTTC. Its protein is CASSQQLAVEQYF.

This clonotype was counted at least ten times. V gene TRBV11-1 combines with J gene TRBJ1-1, with D perhaps TRBD1 (6 bases). The CDR3 is 15 amino acids. V was shortened by 4 bases and J by 0 bases, with 12 bases between the two germline ends. The V gene's germline CDR1 is SGHAT and CDR2 FQDESV (reference sequence). The CDR3 spells CASSWGAGMNTEAFF. The CDR3 bases are TGTGCCAGCAGCTGGGGGGCAGGAATGAACACTGAAGCTTTCTTT. Full variable domain (missing parts from reference TRBV11-1 and TRBJ1-1): EAEVAQSPRYKITEKSQAVAFWCDPISGHATLYWYRQILGQGPELLVQFQDESVVDDSQLPKDRFSAERLKGVDSTLKIQPAELGDSAMYLCASSWGAGMNTEAFFGQGTRLTVV.

Only a few counts were recorded for this clonotype. V is TRBV19 and J is TRBJ2-7; TRBD1 agrees at 7 bases. The V segment lost 4 bases and the J segment 3 bases; nucleotides outside the gene matches: 6. The length of the CDR3 is 14 residues. Germline lookup yields CDR1 LNHDA and CDR2 SQIVND (reference sequence). CDR3 DNA: TGTGCCAGTAGTACCCCGGACAGGAGCTACGAGCAGTACTTC. Translated: CASSTPDRSYEQYF.

This clonotype was observed many times. This sequence joins TRBV12-3 or TRBV12-4 and TRBJ2-7; D remains ambiguous. The CDR3 length is 15 residues. Trimming cost V 2 bases and J 2 bases, with 13 bases left between them. This chain's CDR3 is CASSLISDGAYEQYF. Here the CDR3 DNA reads TGTGCCAGCAGTTTAATCAGCGACGGAGCCTACGAGCAGTACTTC.

This clonotype was observed a few times. The chain carries TRBV10-3 and TRBJ2-2, with a tentative D call TRBD1 (5 bases). V lost 8 bases and J 6 bases, leaving 16 bases between the germline ends. CDR3 length equals 14 residues. Germline CDR1 ENHRY, CDR2 SYGVKD. The CDR3 loop reads CAIQGQTVSGELFF. The CDR3 coding sequence is TGTGCCATCCAGGGCCAGACTGTCTCCGGGGAGCTGTTTTTT.

V is TRBV4-3 and J is TRBJ2-7; 8 positions match TRBD2. The germline CDR1 and CDR2 sequences are LGHNA and YSLEER. There are 14 residues in the CDR3. With 0 bases clipped from V and 3 bases from J, the junction kept 1 base outside the gene matches. This CDR3 reads CASSQDGTSYEQYF. CDR3 DNA: TGCGCCAGCAGCCAAGACGGGACTAGCTACGAGCAGTACTTC.

This clonotype was counted ten times or more. V is TRBV28 and J is TRBJ1-2, with no clear D. CDR1 is MDHEN, CDR2 SYDVKM, per germline. V was clipped by 6 bases and J by 3 bases, with 11 bases between them. This CDR3 comprises 13 residues. For the CDR3, the DNA is TGTGCCAGCAGCTACGACCACGACTATGGCTACACCTTC. Amino acids: CASSYDHDYGYTF.

This clonotype was detected many times. This chain links TRBV28 with TRBJ2-6; tentatively, D is TRBD2 (6 bases). Trimming shortened V by 6 bases and J by 1 base, and 16 bases separated the two germline ends. Germline values: CDR1 MDHEN, CDR2 SYDVKM. CDR3 size: 17 residues. CDR3 nucleotide sequence: TGTGCCAGCAGCTCTTCGGAGGGTCTATCTGGGGCCAACGTCCTGACTTTC. This codes for CASSSSEGLSGANVLTF. The variable domain in full, completed from reference TRBV28 and TRBJ2-6, reads DVKVTQSSRYLVKRTGEKVFLECVQDMDHENMFWYRQDPGLGLRLIYFSYDVKMKEKGDIPEGYSVSREKKERFSLILESASTNQTSMYLCASSSSEGLSGANVLTFGAGSRLTVL.

This chain joins TRBV28 and TRBJ2-7; 7 positions match TRBD1. The CDR3 has 15 residues. Trimming removed 5 bases from V and 3 bases from J; junction bases left unmatched: 10. The germline V gene encodes CDR1 MDHEN and CDR2 SYDVKM. The DNA of the CDR3 is TGTGCCAGCAGTAAGCCAGGGGGACAGAACTACGAGCAGTACTTC. This sequence encodes CASSKPGGQNYEQYF.

The chain links TRBV28 to TRBJ2-7, with D hard to call. CDR3 length: 13 residues. V shed 2 bases and J shed 3 bases, with 8 bases lying between them. Germline CDR1 is MDHEN and CDR2 is SYDVKM. The CDR3 DNA sequence: TGTGCCAGCAGTTTAGACATCGGCTACGAGCAGTACTTC. Its protein is CASSLDIGYEQYF. The entire variable domain, with the rest obtained from reference TRBV28 and TRBJ2-7, is as follows: DVKVTQSSRYLVKRTGEKVFLECVQDMDHENMFWYRQDPGLGLRLIYFSYDVKMKEKGDIPEGYSVSREKKERFSLILESASTNQTSMYLCASSLDIGYEQYFGPGTRLTVT.

This chain connects TRBV7-2 to TRBJ2-5; weak D call: TRBD1 (6 bases). In germline, CDR1 is SGHTA, CDR2 FQGNSA. The CDR3 contains 13 residues. Trimming removed 6 bases from V and 5 bases from J, with 13 bases in between. CDR3 DNA: TGTGCCAGCAGTACAGGGATGAGTGAGACCCAGTACTTC. It encodes CASSTGMSETQYF.

This clonotype was observed a few times. V gene TRBV12-3 or TRBV12-4 combines with J gene TRBJ1-3, with 11 bases aligning to TRBD1. The J segment lost 4 bases and the V segment lost 3 bases, leaving 2 bases of the junction unmatched. The CDR3 consists of 15 residues. The CDR3 nucleotides are TGTGCCAGCAGTTTCGGGACAGGGGGGGGAAACACCATATATTTT. This codes for CASSFGTGGGNTIYF.

In regard to this clonotype: This likely stems from a read error, as it lies one base from a far larger clone. This rearrangement joins TRBV7-9 to TRBJ1-1; D uncertain. The length of the CDR3 is 13 residues. Germline loops: CDR1 SEHNR, CDR2 FQNEAQ (reference sequence). Trimming removed 5 bases from V and 3 bases from J, with 10 bases in between. This chain's CDR3 is CASSDRADTEAFF. The CDR3 DNA reads TGTGCCAGCAGCGATCGGGCGGACACTGAAGCTTTCTTT.

The genes are TRBV10-3 and TRBJ2-3; 11 positions match TRBD2. Germline V lookup: CDR1 ENHRY, CDR2 SYGVKD. Trimming took 6 bases from V and 2 from J; bases not matched to a gene: 4. This CDR3 comprises 15 residues. CDR3 bases: TGTGCCATCAGATCTAGCGGGGGGAACACAGATACGCAGTATTTT. Protein product: CAIRSSGGNTDTQYF.

This clonotype was detected ten times or more. The J gene is TRBJ2-7, the V gene TRBV28; 9 nucleotides agree with TRBD1. From germline, CDR1 is MDHEN and CDR2 SYDVKM. The junction had 6 bases not matched to a gene; V was cut back by 9 bases and J by 3 bases. This CDR3 region has 13 residues. The CDR3, as DNA: TGTGCCAGTACCACAGGGGGCAACTACGAGCAGTACTTC. Its translation: CASTTGGNYEQYF.

CDR3 nucleotide sequence: TGCGCCAGCAGCCAAGGGGTCTTTGAGAACTACGAGCAGTACTTC. Translation: CASSQGVFENYEQYF. The V gene is TRBV4-3, the J gene TRBJ2-7; D call uncertain. The germline V gene encodes CDR1 LGHNA and CDR2 YSLEER. Trimming took 1 base from V and 3 from J, leaving 13 bases between them. The CDR3 has 15 residues.

This clonotype was counted ten times or more. The CDR3 nucleotides are TGTGCCAGCAGCCGCGTCCATGGGGGTGATCAGCCCCAGCATTTT. Translated, it gives CASSRVHGGDQPQHF. The V gene is TRBV28, the J gene TRBJ1-5; TRBD1 might be the D (5 bases). CDR1 is MDHEN, CDR2 SYDVKM, per germline. V dropped 6 bases and J dropped 5 bases, with 17 bases sitting between them. The CDR3 extends over 15 amino acids.